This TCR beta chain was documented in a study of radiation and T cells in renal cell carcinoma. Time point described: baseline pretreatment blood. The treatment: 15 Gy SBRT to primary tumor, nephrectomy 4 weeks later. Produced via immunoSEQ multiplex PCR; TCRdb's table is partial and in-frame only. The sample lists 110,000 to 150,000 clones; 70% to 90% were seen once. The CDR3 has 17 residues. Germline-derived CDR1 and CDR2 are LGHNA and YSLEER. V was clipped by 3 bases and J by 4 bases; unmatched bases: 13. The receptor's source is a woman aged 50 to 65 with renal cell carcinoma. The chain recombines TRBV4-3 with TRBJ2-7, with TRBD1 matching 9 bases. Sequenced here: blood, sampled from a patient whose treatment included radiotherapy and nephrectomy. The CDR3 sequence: CASSQKGQGLFCYEQYF. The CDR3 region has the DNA TGCGCCAGCAGCCAGAAGGGACAGGGCCTTTTTTGTTACGAGCAGTACTTC.